The next 30 T cell receptor beta chains were all read from a single sample in a study of T cells after yellow fever vaccination. Each CDR3 protein gets one entry after TCRdb re-called the 5' RACE reads with MiXCR. Counted here are over 110,000 distinct CDR3 sequences, less than 9.5% occurring once; the ten biggest clones make up less than 0.95%. The sample here was CD4+ T cells sorted from PBMCs, taken 5 days after the yellow fever booster vaccination. These receptors all come from a man aged 25-45 years who received the YFV17D yellow fever vaccine.

The table lists this clonotype with many counts. This chain joins TRBV7-8 and TRBJ1-5, with D tentatively TRBD1 (5 bases). CDR3 length: 14 amino acids. The germline V gene has CDR1 SGHVS and CDR2 FQNEAQ. V lost 1 base and J lost 6, with 10 bases in between. As DNA, the CDR3 is TGTGCCAGCAGCTTAGACAGGCAAGTTCAGCCCCAGCATTTT. This sequence encodes CASSLDRQVQPQHF.

This rearrangement joins TRBV5-6 to TRBJ2-1; 12 bases are a match to TRBD2. This CDR3 has 16 amino acids. V lost 0 bases to trimming and J lost 6 bases; unmatched junction nucleotides: 4. Germline assignment: CDR1 SGHDT and CDR2 YYEEEE. The CDR3: CASSLVPGLAGNEQFF. The CDR3 DNA reads as TGTGCCAGCAGCTTGGTTCCGGGACTAGCGGGCAATGAGCAGTTCTTC.

Comments on this clonotype: A much larger clone lies a single base off, so this may be a read error. The chain joins TRBV7-2 to TRBJ2-7, with D perhaps TRBD2 (6 bases). The CDR3 is made up of 14 amino acids. In germline, CDR1 is SGHTA, CDR2 FQGNSA. CDR3 nucleotides: TGTGCCAGCAGCTTTTCCGGGACTTACTACGATCAGTACTTC. This translates into CASSFSGTYYDQYF.

This clonotype was counted many times. This sequence joins TRBV5-1 and TRBJ2-1, with D possibly being TRBD2 (6 bases). Germline CDR1 and CDR2: SGHRS and YFSETQ. This CDR3 spans 17 amino acids. V lost 0 bases, J lost 6 bases, and 19 bases lay in between. The CDR3 loop is CASSLGSVGGIGNEQFF. CDR3 in DNA: TGCGCCAGCAGCTTGGGTAGTGTTGGCGGGATCGGCAATGAGCAGTTCTTC.

The chain joins TRBV20-1 to TRBJ2-1; D possibly corresponds to TRBD2 (6 bases). Germline V gene sequence: CDR1 DFQATT, CDR2 SNEGSKA (reference sequence). This CDR3 contains 16 residues. Trimming stripped 0 bases from V and 0 bases from J, with 12 bases between. CDR3 nucleotide sequence: TGCAGTGCTAGAGATGCGGCGGGGAGCTCCTACAATGAGCAGTTCTTC. Translating gives CSARDAAGSSYNEQFF.

This clonotype was seen at least ten times. One end of the junction does not line up with germline, which may come from a read error. CDR3 residues: CASSLEGGRIWHF. The CDR3 bases are TGCGCCAGCAGCTTGGAAGGGGGGAGAATTTGGCACTTC. The genes are TRBV5-1 and TRBJ2-4; perhaps D is TRBD1 or TRBD2 (6 bases each). The length of the CDR3 is 13 residues. In germline, CDR1 is SGHRS, CDR2 YFSETQ.

This clonotype appeared many times. The chain carries TRBV7-3 and TRBJ2-1, with 7 bases lining up with TRBD1. Germline lookup yields CDR1 SGHTA and CDR2 FQGTGA. The V and J ends lost 5 bases and 5 bases, in that order; junction bases with no gene match: 3. This CDR3 has 13 residues. The CDR3 reads CASSLGQDNEQFF. CDR3 DNA: TGTGCCAGCAGCCTCGGACAGGACAATGAGCAGTTCTTC.

The table lists this clonotype with many counts. This chain uses TRBV18 with TRBJ2-2; weak D call: TRBD2 (5 bases). Trimming took 3 bases from V and 4 from J, leaving 6 bases between them. This CDR3 region has 13 residues. CDR1 is KGHSH and CDR2 is LQKENI in the germline V gene. The CDR3 spells CASSPAGTGELFF. The CDR3 region has the DNA TGTGCCAGCTCACCCGCGGGCACCGGGGAGCTGTTTTTT.

Notes on this clonotype: A clone one base away is much larger, so this may be a read error. The genes are TRBV10-3 and TRBJ1-5; TRBD1 aligns across 7 bases. This CDR3 region has 14 residues. CDR1 and CDR2 (germline): ENHRY, SYGVKD. CDR3 in DNA: TGTGCCATCAGTGAGTCAGGGGGCGACCAGCCCCCGCATTTT. It is translated as CAISESGGDQPPHF.

This clonotype was counted ten times or more. V usage is TRBV2 and J usage is TRBJ2-7; D perhaps matches TRBD2 (6 bases). The CDR3 has 13 residues. Per germline, CDR1 SNHLY and CDR2 FYNNEI. V was shortened by 6 bases and J by 0 bases, with 9 bases between the two germline ends. In nucleotides, the CDR3 is TGTGCCAGCAGAACGGAGGGCTCCTACGAGCAGTACTTC. It is translated as CASRTEGSYEQYF.

This clonotype has ten or more counts. This chain uses TRBV7-2 with TRBJ1-5; 8 bases are a match to TRBD1. The CDR3 covers 15 residues. The germline gives CDR1 SGHTA, CDR2 FQGNSA. Trimming removed 1 base from V and 6 bases from J; junction bases left unmatched: 5. This CDR3 is CASSLGQGMSQPQHF. The CDR3 DNA reads as TGTGCCAGCAGCTTAGGACAGGGGATGAGTCAGCCCCAGCATTTT.

Ten or more counts support this clonotype. The gene calls are TRBV30 and TRBJ2-7; D unclear. Between the trimmed V and J ends, which lost 4 bases and 0 bases, there was a span of 13 bases. Germline V gene lookup returns CDR1 GTSNPN and CDR2 SVGIG (reference sequence). CDR3 length equals 14 residues. The CDR3: CAWKKGPSSYEQYF. Here the CDR3 DNA reads TGTGCCTGGAAGAAGGGCCCTAGCTCCTACGAGCAGTACTTC.

This clonotype was found many times. The CDR3 DNA is TGCGCCAGCAGCCAAGAGTGGAGCGGGAGGGCCGGTAATGAGCAGTTCTTC. Translated: CASSQEWSGRAGNEQFF. The genes are TRBV4-3 and TRBJ2-1; 10 bases map to TRBD2. V lost 0 bases, J lost 7 bases, and 9 bases stayed unmatched. Germline loops: CDR1 LGHNA, CDR2 YSLEER. This CDR3 region has 17 residues.

There are many counts of this clonotype. This chain uses TRBV5-1 with TRBJ2-2, with 7 bases fitting TRBD2. This CDR3 comprises 17 residues. Germline V gene data show CDR1 as SGHRS and CDR2 as YFSETQ. Trimming removed 0 bases from V and 0 bases from J; junction bases left unmatched: 5. This CDR3 is CASSLASGPTNTGELFF. The CDR3 DNA reads TGCGCCAGCAGCTTGGCTAGCGGCCCGACGAACACCGGGGAGCTGTTTTTT.

There are many counts of this clonotype. J is TRBJ2-7 and V is TRBV6-5; 11 bases align to TRBD2. V lost 2 bases, J lost 3 bases, and 9 bases stayed unmatched. This CDR3 has 17 amino acids. The germline gives CDR1 MNHEY, CDR2 SVGAGI. The CDR3 protein is CASSYGWASGRFYEQYF. The CDR3 DNA follows: TGTGCCAGCAGTTACGGGTGGGCTAGCGGGAGGTTCTACGAGCAGTACTTC.

This chain connects TRBV7-9 to TRBJ2-2; D remains unclear. The CDR3 has 17 amino acids. Deletions cut 2 bases from V and 5 bases from J, with 18 bases between. Germline-derived CDR1 and CDR2 are SEHNR and FQNEAQ (reference sequence). CDR3 region: CASSLQLTMTETGELFF. CDR3 bases: TGTGCCAGCAGCTTACAACTTACGATGACGGAAACCGGGGAGCTGTTTTTT.

This clonotype was recorded at least ten times. The chain joins TRBV14 to TRBJ2-5; 9 positions agree with TRBD1. The V gene end was trimmed by 3 bases and the J gene end by 1 base; junction bases not matched to a gene: 9. Germline values: CDR1 SGHDN, CDR2 FVKESK. The CDR3 contains 17 residues. The CDR3 DNA reads TGTGCCAGCAGCCAGTGGACAGGGGCCCACCCCCAAGAGACCCAGTACTTC. This encodes CASSQWTGAHPQETQYF.

This clonotype was counted at least ten times. The chain employs TRBV11-3 and TRBJ1-1; 7 bases fit TRBD1. The CDR3 has 15 amino acids. The ends lost 1 base at V and 5 bases at J; junction bases unmatched: 7. Germline loops: CDR1 SGHNT, CDR2 YENEEA. The CDR3: CASSLGEGARTEAFF. The CDR3 DNA reads as TGTGCCAGCAGCTTAGGCGAGGGGGCGAGGACTGAAGCTTTCTTT. Together with reference TRBV11-3 and TRBJ1-1, the CDR3 gives the full variable domain: EAGVVQSPRYKIIEKKQPVAFWCNPISGHNTLYWYLQNLGQGPELLIRYENEEAVDDSQLPKDRFSAERLKGVDSTLKIQPAELGDSAVYLCASSLGEGARTEAFFGQGTRLTVV.

As to this clonotype: Being one base from a much bigger clone, this may be a read error. This chain connects TRBV27 to TRBJ1-1, with a tentative D call TRBD1 (6 bases). V shed 2 bases and J shed 4 bases, with 14 bases lying between them. Germline CDR1 and CDR2: MNHEY and SMNVEV (reference sequence). The CDR3 consists of 15 residues. In nucleotides, the CDR3 is TGTGCCAGCAGTTTACAAGGACAGTTGACCACTGAAGCTTTCTTT. This sequence encodes CASSLQGQLTTEAFF.

This clonotype was detected ten times or more. The chain joins TRBV5-1 to TRBJ1-4; TRBD1 aligns across 7 bases. CDR1 is SGHRS and CDR2 is YFSETQ in the germline V gene. The CDR3 is made up of 14 amino acids. The junction had 8 bases not matched to a gene; V was cut back by 4 bases and J by 8 bases. CDR3 nucleotide sequence: TGCGCCAGCAGCGGAGGGGGCCAGCGCGAAAAACTGTTTTTT. Encoded protein: CASSGGGQREKLFF.

This clonotype was picked up many times. The gene calls are TRBV20-1 and TRBJ1-2; the D gene is possibly TRBD1 (6 bases). Germline V gene sequence: CDR1 DFQATT, CDR2 SNEGSKA (reference sequence). The V end lost 1 base, the J end lost 5 bases, and 14 bases lay between the germline ends. CDR3 length: 14 amino acids. DNA for the CDR3: TGCAGTGCTAGAGGGGGGGGCGGTTCGTATGGCTACACCTTC. Translating gives CSARGGGGSYGYTF.

This clonotype was seen at least ten times. The chain carries TRBV6-5 and TRBJ2-6; 7 bases agree with TRBD2. The germline V gene has CDR1 MNHEY and CDR2 SVGAGI. This CDR3 comprises 18 residues. V trimming: 10 bases; J trimming: 0 bases; junction bases outside the gene matches: 15. The DNA for the CDR3 is TGTGCCACCACCCACTGGCGGGGGACCTCCTCTGGGGCCAACGTCCTGACTTTC. It specifies CATTHWRGTSSGANVLTF.

This clonotype appeared many times. The chain has TRBV4-2 and TRBJ2-1, with D tentatively TRBD2 (5 bases). The CDR3 is 14 residues long. The germline V and J ends were trimmed by 0 bases and 9 bases, with 12 bases remaining between them. CDR1 and CDR2 from the germline V gene are LGHNA and YNFKEQ. In nucleotides, the CDR3 is TGTGCCAGCAGCCAAGATACTAGTTCTGCTGAGCAGTTCTTC. It yields the protein CASSQDTSSAEQFF.

This clonotype was recorded many times. The CDR3 DNA reads TGTGCCAGCAGCTTAGCGGGGATTACCTACGAGCAGTACTTC. Protein product: CASSLAGITYEQYF. This chain links TRBV7-2 with TRBJ2-7, with no clear D. CDR3 size: 14 residues. The germline V gene encodes CDR1 SGHTA and CDR2 FQGNSA. Deletions cut 0 bases from V and 2 bases from J, with 8 bases between. Using reference TRBV7-2 and TRBJ2-7 for the parts outside the CDR3, the full variable domain is GAGVSQSPSNKVTEKGKDVELRCDPISGHTALYWYRQSLGQGLEFLIYFQGNSAPDKSGLPSDRFSAERTGGSVSTLTIQRTQQEDSAVYLCASSLAGITYEQYFGPGTRLTVT.

This clonotype was recorded at least ten times. The rearrangement uses TRBV24-1 and TRBJ2-2, with D perhaps given as TRBD1 or TRBD2 (5 bases each). Germline-derived CDR1 and CDR2 are KGHDR and SFDVKD. The CDR3 covers 19 residues. Trimming stripped 5 bases from V and 5 bases from J, with 26 bases between. DNA of the CDR3: TGTGCCACCAGTGCCCTCGGTTATGTGGGGACCCCGGGTACCGGGGAGCTGTTTTTT. It yields the protein CATSALGYVGTPGTGELFF.

This clonotype was detected many times. This rearrangement joins TRBV4-2 to TRBJ1-5; D is undetermined. The length of the CDR3 is 16 residues. Germline lookup yields CDR1 LGHNA and CDR2 YNFKEQ. V shed 1 base and J shed 0 bases, with 10 bases lying between them. CDR3 sequence (DNA): TGTGCCAGCAGCCAAGGGGCCATCTATAGCAATCAGCCCCAGCATTTT. The encoded protein is CASSQGAIYSNQPQHF.

This clonotype appeared many times. The rearrangement joins TRBV6-1 to TRBJ2-5; 7 positions match TRBD2. This CDR3 has 13 amino acids. Per the germline V gene, CDR1 is MNHNS and CDR2 is SASEGT. V trimming: 9 bases; J trimming: 5 bases; junction bases outside the gene matches: 9. Written as DNA, the CDR3 is TGTGCCAGGTCCGCGGGAGTCTGGGAGACCCAGTACTTC. Encoded protein: CARSAGVWETQYF.

This clonotype appeared many times. The chain recombines TRBV12-3 or TRBV12-4 with TRBJ1-5; D not resolved. V lost 3 bases and J lost 2, with 8 bases in between. The CDR3 spans 14 residues. This CDR3 reads CASSFDPGNQPQHF. In DNA, the CDR3 is TGTGCCAGCAGTTTTGATCCGGGCAATCAGCCCCAGCATTTT.

This clonotype was seen many times. V is TRBV27 and J is TRBJ1-3; 9 nucleotides line up with TRBD1. V lost 4 bases, J lost 5 bases, and 3 bases stayed unmatched. Germline V gives CDR1 MNHEY, CDR2 SMNVEV (reference sequence). This CDR3 region has 14 residues. CDR3 sequence reads: CASSSGQGRNTIYF. The CDR3 DNA reads TGTGCCAGCAGTTCGGGACAGGGTAGAAACACCATATATTTT.

This clonotype was detected ten times or more. This chain joins TRBV18 and TRBJ1-4; weak D call: TRBD1 (5 bases). From germline, CDR1 is KGHSH and CDR2 LQKENI. Trimming left V 6 bases short and J 7 bases short, with 9 bases between. The CDR3 extends over 12 amino acids. The CDR3 reads CASSYDSEKLFF. The CDR3 coding sequence is TGTGCCAGCTCCTACGACAGTGAAAAACTGTTTTTT.